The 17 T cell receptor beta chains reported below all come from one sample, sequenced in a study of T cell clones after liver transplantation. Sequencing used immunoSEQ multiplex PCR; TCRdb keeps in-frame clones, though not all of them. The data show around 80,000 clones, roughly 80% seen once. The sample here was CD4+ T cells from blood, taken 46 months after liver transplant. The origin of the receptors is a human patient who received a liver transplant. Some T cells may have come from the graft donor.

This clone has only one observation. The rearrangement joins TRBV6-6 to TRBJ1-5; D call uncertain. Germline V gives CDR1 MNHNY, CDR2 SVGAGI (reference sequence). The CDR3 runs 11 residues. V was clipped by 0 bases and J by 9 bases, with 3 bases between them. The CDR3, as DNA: TGTGCCAGCAGTTACTCGGGGCCCCAGCATTTT. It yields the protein CASSYSGPQHF.

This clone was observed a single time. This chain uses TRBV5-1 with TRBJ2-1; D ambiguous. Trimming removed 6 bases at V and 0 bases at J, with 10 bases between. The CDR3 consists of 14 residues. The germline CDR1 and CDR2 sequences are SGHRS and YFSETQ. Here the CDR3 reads CASMFDSSYNEQFF. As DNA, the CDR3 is TGCGCCAGCATGTTTGACTCCTCCTACAATGAGCAGTTCTTC.

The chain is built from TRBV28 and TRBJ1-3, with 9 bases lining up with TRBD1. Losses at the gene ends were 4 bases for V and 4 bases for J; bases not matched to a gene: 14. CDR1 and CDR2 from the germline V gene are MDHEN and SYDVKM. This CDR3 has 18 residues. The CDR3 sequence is CASSSRKGTGYRGNTIYF. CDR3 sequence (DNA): TGTGCCAGCAGTTCAAGAAAAGGGACAGGGTATCGGGGAAACACCATATATTTT.

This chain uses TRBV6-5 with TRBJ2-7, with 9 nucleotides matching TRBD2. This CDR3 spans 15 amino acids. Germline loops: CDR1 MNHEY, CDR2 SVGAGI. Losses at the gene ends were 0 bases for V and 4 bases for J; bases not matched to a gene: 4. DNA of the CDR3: TGTGCCAGCAGTTACTCCGGCGGGAGGGGATACGAGCAGTACTTC. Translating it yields CASSYSGGRGYEQYF.

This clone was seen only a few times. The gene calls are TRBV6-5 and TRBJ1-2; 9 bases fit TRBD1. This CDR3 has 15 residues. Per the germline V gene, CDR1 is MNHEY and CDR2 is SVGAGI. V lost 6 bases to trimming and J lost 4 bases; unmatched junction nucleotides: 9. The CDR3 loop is CASRRVGQGGYGYTF. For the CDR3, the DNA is TGTGCCAGCAGGAGAGTGGGACAGGGAGGCTATGGCTACACCTTC.

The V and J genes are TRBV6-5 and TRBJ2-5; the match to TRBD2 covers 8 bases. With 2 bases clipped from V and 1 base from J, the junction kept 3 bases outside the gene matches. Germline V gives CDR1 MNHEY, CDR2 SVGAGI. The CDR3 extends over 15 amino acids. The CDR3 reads CASSYGGRRQETQYF. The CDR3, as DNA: TGTGCCAGCAGTTACGGCGGGAGGCGCCAAGAGACCCAGTACTTC.

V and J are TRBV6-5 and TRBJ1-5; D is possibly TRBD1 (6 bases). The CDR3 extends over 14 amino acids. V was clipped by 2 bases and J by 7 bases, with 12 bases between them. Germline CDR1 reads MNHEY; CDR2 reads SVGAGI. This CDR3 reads CASSYKGEGQPQHF. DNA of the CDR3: TGTGCCAGCAGTTACAAGGGGGAAGGGCAGCCCCAGCATTTT.

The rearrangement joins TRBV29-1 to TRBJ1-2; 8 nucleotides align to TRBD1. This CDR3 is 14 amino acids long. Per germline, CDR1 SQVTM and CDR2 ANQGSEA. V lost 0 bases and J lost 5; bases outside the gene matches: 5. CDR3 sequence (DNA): TGCAGCGTTGAAGAGCAGACAGGGGAATATGGCTACACCTTC. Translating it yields CSVEEQTGEYGYTF.

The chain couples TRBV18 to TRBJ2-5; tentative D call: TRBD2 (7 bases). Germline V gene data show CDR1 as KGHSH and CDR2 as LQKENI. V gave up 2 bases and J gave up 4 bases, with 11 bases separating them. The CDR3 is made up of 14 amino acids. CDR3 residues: CASSPSGGGETQYF. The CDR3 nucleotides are TGTGCCAGCTCACCATCGGGGGGCGGAGAGACCCAGTACTTC.

The CDR3 nucleotides are TGTGCCAGCAGCTTGGCCGCGGGGTCCTACGAGCAGTACTTC. It specifies CASSLAAGSYEQYF. V gene TRBV7-9 combines with J gene TRBJ2-7; D might be TRBD2 (6 bases). The CDR3 sequence is 14 residues long. From germline, CDR1 is SEHNR and CDR2 FQNEAQ (reference sequence). Trimming stripped 3 bases from V and 1 base from J, with 10 bases between.

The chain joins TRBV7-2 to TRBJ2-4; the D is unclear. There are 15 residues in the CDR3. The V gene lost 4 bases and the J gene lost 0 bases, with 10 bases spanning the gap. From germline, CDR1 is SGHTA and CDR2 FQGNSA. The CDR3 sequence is CASSYTPIAKNIQYF. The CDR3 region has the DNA TGTGCCAGCAGCTACACCCCCATAGCCAAAAACATTCAGTACTTC.

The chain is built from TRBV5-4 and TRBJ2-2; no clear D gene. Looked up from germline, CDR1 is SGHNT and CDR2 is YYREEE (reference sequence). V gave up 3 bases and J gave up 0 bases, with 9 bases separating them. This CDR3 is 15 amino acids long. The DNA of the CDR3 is TGTGCCAGCAGCTCAGAGGTAGCGAACACCGGGGAGCTGTTTTTT. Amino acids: CASSSEVANTGELFF.

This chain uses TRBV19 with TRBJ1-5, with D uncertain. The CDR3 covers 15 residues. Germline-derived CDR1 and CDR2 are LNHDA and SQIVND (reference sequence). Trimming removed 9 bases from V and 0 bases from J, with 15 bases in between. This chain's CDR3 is CASRPSPYSNQPQHF. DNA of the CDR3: TGTGCCAGCCGCCCATCCCCTTATAGCAATCAGCCCCAGCATTTT.

CDR3 amino acids: CASSLIGRDRPLYEQYF. In DNA form, the CDR3 reads TGTGCCAGCAGCTTGATCGGGCGGGACCGCCCCCTCTACGAGCAGTACTTC. This chain links TRBV5-4 with TRBJ2-7, with D tentatively TRBD2 (6 bases). The CDR3 length is 17 residues. V lost 1 base and J lost 3, with 20 bases in between. From germline, CDR1 is SGHNT and CDR2 YYREEE (reference sequence).

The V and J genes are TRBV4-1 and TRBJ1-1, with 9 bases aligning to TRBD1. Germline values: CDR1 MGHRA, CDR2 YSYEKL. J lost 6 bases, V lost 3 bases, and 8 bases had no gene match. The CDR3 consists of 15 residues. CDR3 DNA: TGCGCCAGCAGCCAGCACCGGGACAGGGCGCCTGAAGCTTTCTTT. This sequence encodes CASSQHRDRAPEAFF.

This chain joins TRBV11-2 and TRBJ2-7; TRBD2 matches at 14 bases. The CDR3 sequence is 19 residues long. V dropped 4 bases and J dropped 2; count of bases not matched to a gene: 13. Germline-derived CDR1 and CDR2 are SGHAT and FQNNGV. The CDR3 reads CASSSPGLAGAVRTYEQYF. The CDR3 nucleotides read TGTGCCAGCAGCTCGCCGGGACTAGCGGGAGCGGTTAGGACCTACGAGCAGTACTTC.

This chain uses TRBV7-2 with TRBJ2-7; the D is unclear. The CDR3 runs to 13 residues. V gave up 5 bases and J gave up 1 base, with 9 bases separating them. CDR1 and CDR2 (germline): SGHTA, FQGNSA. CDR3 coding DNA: TGTGCCAGCAGCATCAGTCTTTCCTACGAGCAGTACTTC. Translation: CASSISLSYEQYF. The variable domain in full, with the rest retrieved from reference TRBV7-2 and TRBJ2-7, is GAGVSQSPSNKVTEKGKDVELRCDPISGHTALYWYRQSLGQGLEFLIYFQGNSAPDKSGLPSDRFSAERTGGSVSTLTIQRTQQEDSAVYLCASSISLSYEQYFGPGTRLTVT.